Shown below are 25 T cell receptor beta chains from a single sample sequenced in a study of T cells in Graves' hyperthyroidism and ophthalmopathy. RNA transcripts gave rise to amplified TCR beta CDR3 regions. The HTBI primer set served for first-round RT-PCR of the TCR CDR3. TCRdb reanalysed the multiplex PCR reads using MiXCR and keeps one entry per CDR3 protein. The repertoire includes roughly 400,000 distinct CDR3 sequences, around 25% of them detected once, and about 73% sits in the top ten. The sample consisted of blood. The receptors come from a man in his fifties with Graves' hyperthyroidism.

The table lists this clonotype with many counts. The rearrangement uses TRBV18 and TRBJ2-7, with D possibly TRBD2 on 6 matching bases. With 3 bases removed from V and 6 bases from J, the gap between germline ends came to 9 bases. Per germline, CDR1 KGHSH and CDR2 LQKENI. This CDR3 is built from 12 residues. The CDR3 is CASSPEGSEQYF. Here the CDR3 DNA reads TGTGCCAGCTCACCGGAGGGATCCGAGCAGTACTTC.

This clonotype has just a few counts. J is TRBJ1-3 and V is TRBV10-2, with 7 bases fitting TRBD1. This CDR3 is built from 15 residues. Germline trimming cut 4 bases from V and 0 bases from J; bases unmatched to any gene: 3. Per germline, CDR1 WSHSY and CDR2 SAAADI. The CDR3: CASSARQGSGNTIYF. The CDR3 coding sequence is TGCGCCAGCAGTGCCAGACAGGGCTCTGGAAACACCATATATTTT.

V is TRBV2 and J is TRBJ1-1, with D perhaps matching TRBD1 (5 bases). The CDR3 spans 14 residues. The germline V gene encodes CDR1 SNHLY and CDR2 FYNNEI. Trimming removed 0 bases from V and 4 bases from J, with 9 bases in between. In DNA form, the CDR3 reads TGTGCCAGCAGTGAAGCGGGGCCTCTCACTGAAGCTTTCTTT. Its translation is CASSEAGPLTEAFF.

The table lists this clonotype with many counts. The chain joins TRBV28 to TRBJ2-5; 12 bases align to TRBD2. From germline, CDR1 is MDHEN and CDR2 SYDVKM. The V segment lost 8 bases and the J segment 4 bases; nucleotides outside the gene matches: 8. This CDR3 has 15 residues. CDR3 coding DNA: TGTGCCAGCTCCTTCTTACTAGCGGGAGGAGAGACCCAGTACTTC. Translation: CASSFLLAGGETQYF.

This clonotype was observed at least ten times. CDR3 loop: CASSLPTGQGTEAFF. CDR3 nucleotides: TGTGCCAGCAGCTTACCCACTGGACAGGGCACTGAAGCTTTCTTT. The genes are TRBV3-1 and TRBJ1-1; TRBD1 aligns across 8 bases. The CDR3 sequence is 15 residues long. In germline, CDR1 is LGHDT, CDR2 YNNKEL (reference sequence). After removal of 5 bases from V and 4 bases from J, the junction contained 9 bases not matched to a gene.

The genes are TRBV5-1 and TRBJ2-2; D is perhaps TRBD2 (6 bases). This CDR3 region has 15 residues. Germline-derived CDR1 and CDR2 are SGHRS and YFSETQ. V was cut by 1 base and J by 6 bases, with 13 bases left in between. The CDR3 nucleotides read TGCGCCAGCAGCTTGCCACTAGCCTGGGCCGGGGAGCTGTTTTTT. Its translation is CASSLPLAWAGELFF.

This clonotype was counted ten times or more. The CDR3 region has the DNA TGTGCCAGCGCCGGCCGGGACAGGACCTACGAGCAGTACTTC. It codes for CASAGRDRTYEQYF. The rearrangement joins TRBV2 to TRBJ2-7; 8 bases are a match to TRBD1. Germline V lookup: CDR1 SNHLY, CDR2 FYNNEI. This CDR3 region has 14 residues. The junction had 8 bases not matched to a gene; V was cut back by 8 bases and J by 2 bases. The full variable domain, in which reference TRBV2 and TRBJ2-7 provide the parts outside the CDR3, is EPEVTQTPSHQVTQMGQEVILRCVPISNHLYFYWYRQILGQKVEFLVSFYNNEISEKSEIFDDQFSVERPDGSNFTLKIRSTKLEDSAMYFCASAGRDRTYEQYFGPGTRLTVT.

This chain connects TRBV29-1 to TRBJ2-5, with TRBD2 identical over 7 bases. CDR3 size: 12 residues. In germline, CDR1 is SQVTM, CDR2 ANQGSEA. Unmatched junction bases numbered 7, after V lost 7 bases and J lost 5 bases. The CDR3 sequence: CSAEVGGETQYF. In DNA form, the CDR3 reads TGCAGCGCTGAGGTGGGAGGGGAGACCCAGTACTTC.

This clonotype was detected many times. The CDR3 coding sequence is TGCGCCAGCAGCGCAAGGACTCCGGGACAGGGCTACGAGCAGTACTTC. Its translation: CASSARTPGQGYEQYF. The chain employs TRBV5-1 and TRBJ2-7, with 9 bases matching TRBD1. From germline, CDR1 is SGHRS and CDR2 YFSETQ. This CDR3 has 16 amino acids. Germline trimming cut 4 bases from V and 3 bases from J; bases unmatched to any gene: 11.

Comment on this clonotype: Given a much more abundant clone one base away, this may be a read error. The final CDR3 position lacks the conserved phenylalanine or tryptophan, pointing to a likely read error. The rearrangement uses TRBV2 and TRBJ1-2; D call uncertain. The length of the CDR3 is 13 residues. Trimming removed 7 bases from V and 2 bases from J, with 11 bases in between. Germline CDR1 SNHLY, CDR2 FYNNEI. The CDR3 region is CASTESQNYGYTL. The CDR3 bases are TGTGCCAGCACCGAGTCGCAAAACTATGGCTACACCTTG.

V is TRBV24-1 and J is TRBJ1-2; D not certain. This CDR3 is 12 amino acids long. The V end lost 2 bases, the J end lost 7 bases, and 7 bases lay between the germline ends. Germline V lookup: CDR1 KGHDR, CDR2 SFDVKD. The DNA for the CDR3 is TGTGCCACCAGTGATTCTAATCTTGGCTACACCTTC. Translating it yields CATSDSNLGYTF.

CDR3: CASSSRGVIVYEQYF. The CDR3 coding sequence is TGTGCCAGCAGTTCCCGAGGGGTGATTGTATACGAGCAGTACTTC. V and J are TRBV6-5 and TRBJ2-7; D might be TRBD1 or TRBD2, each matching 5 bases. The V gene's germline CDR1 is MNHEY and CDR2 SVGAGI. Trimming took off 4 bases at V and 4 bases at J, with 17 bases between the two ends. The CDR3 is 15 amino acids.

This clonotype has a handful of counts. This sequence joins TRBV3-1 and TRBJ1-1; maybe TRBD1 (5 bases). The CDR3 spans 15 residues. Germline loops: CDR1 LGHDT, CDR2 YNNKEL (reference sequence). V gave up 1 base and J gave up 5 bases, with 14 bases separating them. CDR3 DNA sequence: TGTGCCAGCAGCCAAGTAGCGGGGAAGGGGACTGAAGCTTTCTTT. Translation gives CASSQVAGKGTEAFF.

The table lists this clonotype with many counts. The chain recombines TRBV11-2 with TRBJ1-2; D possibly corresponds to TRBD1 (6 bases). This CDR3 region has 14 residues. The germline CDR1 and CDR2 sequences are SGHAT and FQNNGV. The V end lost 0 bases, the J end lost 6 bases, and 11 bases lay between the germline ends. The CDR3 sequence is CASSLDRGENGYTF. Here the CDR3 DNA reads TGTGCCAGCAGCTTAGATAGGGGGGAGAATGGCTACACCTTC.

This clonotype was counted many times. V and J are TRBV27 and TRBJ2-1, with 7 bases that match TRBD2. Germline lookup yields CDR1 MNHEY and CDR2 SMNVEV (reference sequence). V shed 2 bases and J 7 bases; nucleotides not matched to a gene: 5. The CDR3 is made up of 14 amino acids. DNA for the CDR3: TGTGCCAGCAGTTTAGCGGGGGTGGGGAATGAGCAGTTCTTC. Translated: CASSLAGVGNEQFF.

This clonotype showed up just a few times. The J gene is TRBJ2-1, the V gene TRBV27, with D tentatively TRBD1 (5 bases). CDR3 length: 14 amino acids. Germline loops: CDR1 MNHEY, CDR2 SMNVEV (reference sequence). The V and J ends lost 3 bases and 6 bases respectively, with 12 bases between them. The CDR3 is CASSLLDGANEQFF. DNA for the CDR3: TGTGCCAGCAGTTTGCTAGATGGGGCCAATGAGCAGTTCTTC.

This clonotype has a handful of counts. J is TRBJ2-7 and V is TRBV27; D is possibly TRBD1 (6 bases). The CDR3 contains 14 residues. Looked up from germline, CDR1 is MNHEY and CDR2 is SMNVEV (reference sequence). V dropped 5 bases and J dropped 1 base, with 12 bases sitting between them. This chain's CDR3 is CASSTHRVSYEQYF. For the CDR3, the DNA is TGTGCCAGCAGTACTCACAGGGTATCCTACGAGCAGTACTTC.

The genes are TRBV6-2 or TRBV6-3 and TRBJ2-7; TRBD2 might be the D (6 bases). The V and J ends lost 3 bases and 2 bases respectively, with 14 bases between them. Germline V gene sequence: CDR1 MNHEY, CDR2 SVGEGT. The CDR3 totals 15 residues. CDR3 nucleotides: TGTGCCAGCAGTTATCTACGGGGACTTACCTACGAGCAGTACTTC. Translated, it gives CASSYLRGLTYEQYF.

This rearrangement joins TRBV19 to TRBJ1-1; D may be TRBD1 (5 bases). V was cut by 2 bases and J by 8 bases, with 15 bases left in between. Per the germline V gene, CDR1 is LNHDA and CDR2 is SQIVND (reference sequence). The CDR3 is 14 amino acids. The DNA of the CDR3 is TGTGCCAGTAGTATAAGCTTCAGGGCTCCGGAAGCTTTCTTT. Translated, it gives CASSISFRAPEAFF.

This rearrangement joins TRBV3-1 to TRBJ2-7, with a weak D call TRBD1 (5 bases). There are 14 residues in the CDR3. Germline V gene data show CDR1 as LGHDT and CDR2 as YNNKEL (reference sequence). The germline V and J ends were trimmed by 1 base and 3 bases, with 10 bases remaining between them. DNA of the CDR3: TGTGCCAGCAGCCAAGTTGGACATATCTACGAGCAGTACTTC. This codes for CASSQVGHIYEQYF.

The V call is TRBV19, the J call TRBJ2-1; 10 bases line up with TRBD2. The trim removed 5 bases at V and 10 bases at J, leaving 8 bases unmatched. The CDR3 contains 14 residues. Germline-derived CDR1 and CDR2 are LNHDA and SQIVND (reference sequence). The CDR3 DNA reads TGTGCCAGTAGTTCCCAGGAACTAGCGGGAGAGCAGTTCTTC. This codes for CASSSQELAGEQFF.

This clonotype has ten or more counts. The CDR3 spells CASSTGQSSYEQYF. The CDR3, as DNA: TGTGCCAGCAGCACGGGACAGAGCTCCTACGAGCAGTACTTC. V and J are TRBV28 and TRBJ2-7, with TRBD1 matching over 7 bases. V gave up 6 bases and J gave up 0 bases; unmatched junction bases: 5. From germline, CDR1 is MDHEN and CDR2 SYDVKM. The CDR3 runs 14 residues. Looking up the rest from reference TRBV28 and TRBJ2-7 gives the full variable domain: DVKVTQSSRYLVKRTGEKVFLECVQDMDHENMFWYRQDPGLGLRLIYFSYDVKMKEKGDIPEGYSVSREKKERFSLILESASTNQTSMYLCASSTGQSSYEQYFGPGTRLTVT.

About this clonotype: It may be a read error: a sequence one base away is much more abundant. The CDR3 coding sequence is TGTGCCAGCAGCCTTGGGGCAGGGAGTAACACTGAAGCTTCCTTT. Translation: CASSLGAGSNTEASF. The rearrangement links TRBV3-1 to TRBJ1-1; D is possibly TRBD1 (5 bases). Germline V CDR1 and CDR2: LGHDT, YNNKEL (reference sequence). The CDR3 runs to 15 residues.

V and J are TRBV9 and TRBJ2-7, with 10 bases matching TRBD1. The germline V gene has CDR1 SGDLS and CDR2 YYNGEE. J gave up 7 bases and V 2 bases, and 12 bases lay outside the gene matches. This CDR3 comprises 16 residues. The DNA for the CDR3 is TGTGCCAGCAGCGTGGGGCTTGGACAGGGGGTGCAAGAGCAGTACTTC. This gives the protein CASSVGLGQGVQEQYF.

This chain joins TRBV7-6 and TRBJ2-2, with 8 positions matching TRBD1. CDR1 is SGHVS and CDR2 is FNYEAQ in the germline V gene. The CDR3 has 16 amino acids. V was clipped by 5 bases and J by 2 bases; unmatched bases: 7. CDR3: CASSPRTGYNTGELFF. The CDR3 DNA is TGTGCCAGCAGCCCAAGGACAGGGTACAACACCGGGGAGCTGTTTTTT.